Listed below are T cell receptor beta chains from one sample, sequenced in a study of T cells in localized non-small cell lung cancer. Here immunoSEQ multiplex PCR was the method, and the copy in TCRdb shows in-frame clones only, minus some. The table records around 90,000 clones, 80% of them present only once. The sample in question was PBMCs, obtained before any cancer treatment. The receptor source for this set is a man aged 40 to 69 with stage II squamous cell lung carcinoma. Both conserved end residues are part of each CDR3. A D gene is named only where the DNA matches it firmly. Some rows mark clone size as missing; the rest say once, few, many or name a class of expanded clone.

clone size	V gene	J gene	D gene	CDR3 DNA	CDR3 protein
-	TRBV5-6	TRBJ1-2	-	TGTGCCAGCAGCCCCGGGGAGAACTATGGCTACACCTTC	CASSPGENYGYTF
-	TRBV18	TRBJ1-2	TRBD1	TGTGCCAGCTCAACCGGACAGGGGCAAGGCTACACCTTC	CASSTGQGQGYTF
-	TRBV28	TRBJ1-2	-	TGTGCCAGCCGGACGGGAAGCTATGGCTACACCTTC	CASRTGSYGYTF
once	TRBV10-3	TRBJ1-5	-	TGTGCCATCAGTGAGTCGGGGAGTTTTTATAGCAATCAGCCCCAGCATTTT	CAISESGSFYSNQPQHF
-	TRBV5-1	TRBJ1-1	-	TGCGCCAGCAGCTTGGGATATGCTGGGAACACTGAAGCTTTCTTT	CASSLGYAGNTEAFF
-	TRBV28	TRBJ2-1	-	TGTGCCAGCAGTGCCCGCTACCAACGGAATGAGCAGTTCTTC	CASSARYQRNEQFF
-	TRBV18	TRBJ1-1	-	TGTGCCAGCTCACTCAGGGGCTCTGGGGATACGAACACTGAAGCTTTCTTT	CASSLRGSGDTNTEAFF
-	TRBV5-1	TRBJ2-3	TRBD2	TGCGCCAGCAGCGCCGGGACTAGCGAAACAGATACGCAGTATTTT	CASSAGTSETDTQYF
-	TRBV7-3	TRBJ2-1	-	TGTGCCAGCAGCCCGCCAGCCCTCAATGAGCAGTTCTTC	CASSPPALNEQFF
few	TRBV4-2	TRBJ1-2	-	TGTGCCAGCAGCCCAGAGGGGGGTAACTATGGCTACACCTTC	CASSPEGGNYGYTF
-	TRBV11-2	TRBJ1-2	-	TGTGCCAGCAGCCGACCTGGAGTGGGGGACGGAACCTATGGCTACACCTTC	CASSRPGVGDGTYGYTF
-	TRBV5-1	TRBJ2-3	-	TGCGCCAGCAGCTTTACCCCAGGGAACCCCACAGATACGCAGTATTTT	CASSFTPGNPTDTQYF
-	TRBV7-9	TRBJ2-5	-	TGTGCCAGCAGCCCCGGGACGCTCGGGGAGACCCAGTACTTC	CASSPGTLGETQYF
-	TRBV11-1	TRBJ2-5	-	TGTGCCAGCGGGAGAGGGAACCAAGAGACCCAGTACTTC	CASGRGNQETQYF
-	TRBV4-1	TRBJ2-2	-	TGCGCCAGCAGCCTGGACAGGAACACCGGGGAGCTGTTTTTT	CASSLDRNTGELFF